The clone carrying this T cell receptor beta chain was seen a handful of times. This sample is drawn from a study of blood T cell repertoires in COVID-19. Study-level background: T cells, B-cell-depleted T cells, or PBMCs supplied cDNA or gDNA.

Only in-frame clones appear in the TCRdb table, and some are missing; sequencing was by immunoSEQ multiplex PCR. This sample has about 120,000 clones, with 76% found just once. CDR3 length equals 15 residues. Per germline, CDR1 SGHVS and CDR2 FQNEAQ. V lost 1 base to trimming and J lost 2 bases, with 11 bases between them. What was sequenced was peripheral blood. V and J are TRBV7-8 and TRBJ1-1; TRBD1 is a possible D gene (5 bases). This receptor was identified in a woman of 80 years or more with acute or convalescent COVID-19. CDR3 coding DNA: TGTGCCAGCAGCTTAGGGCCAGGGCTAAACACTGAAGCTTTCTTT. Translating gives CASSLGPGLNTEAFF.